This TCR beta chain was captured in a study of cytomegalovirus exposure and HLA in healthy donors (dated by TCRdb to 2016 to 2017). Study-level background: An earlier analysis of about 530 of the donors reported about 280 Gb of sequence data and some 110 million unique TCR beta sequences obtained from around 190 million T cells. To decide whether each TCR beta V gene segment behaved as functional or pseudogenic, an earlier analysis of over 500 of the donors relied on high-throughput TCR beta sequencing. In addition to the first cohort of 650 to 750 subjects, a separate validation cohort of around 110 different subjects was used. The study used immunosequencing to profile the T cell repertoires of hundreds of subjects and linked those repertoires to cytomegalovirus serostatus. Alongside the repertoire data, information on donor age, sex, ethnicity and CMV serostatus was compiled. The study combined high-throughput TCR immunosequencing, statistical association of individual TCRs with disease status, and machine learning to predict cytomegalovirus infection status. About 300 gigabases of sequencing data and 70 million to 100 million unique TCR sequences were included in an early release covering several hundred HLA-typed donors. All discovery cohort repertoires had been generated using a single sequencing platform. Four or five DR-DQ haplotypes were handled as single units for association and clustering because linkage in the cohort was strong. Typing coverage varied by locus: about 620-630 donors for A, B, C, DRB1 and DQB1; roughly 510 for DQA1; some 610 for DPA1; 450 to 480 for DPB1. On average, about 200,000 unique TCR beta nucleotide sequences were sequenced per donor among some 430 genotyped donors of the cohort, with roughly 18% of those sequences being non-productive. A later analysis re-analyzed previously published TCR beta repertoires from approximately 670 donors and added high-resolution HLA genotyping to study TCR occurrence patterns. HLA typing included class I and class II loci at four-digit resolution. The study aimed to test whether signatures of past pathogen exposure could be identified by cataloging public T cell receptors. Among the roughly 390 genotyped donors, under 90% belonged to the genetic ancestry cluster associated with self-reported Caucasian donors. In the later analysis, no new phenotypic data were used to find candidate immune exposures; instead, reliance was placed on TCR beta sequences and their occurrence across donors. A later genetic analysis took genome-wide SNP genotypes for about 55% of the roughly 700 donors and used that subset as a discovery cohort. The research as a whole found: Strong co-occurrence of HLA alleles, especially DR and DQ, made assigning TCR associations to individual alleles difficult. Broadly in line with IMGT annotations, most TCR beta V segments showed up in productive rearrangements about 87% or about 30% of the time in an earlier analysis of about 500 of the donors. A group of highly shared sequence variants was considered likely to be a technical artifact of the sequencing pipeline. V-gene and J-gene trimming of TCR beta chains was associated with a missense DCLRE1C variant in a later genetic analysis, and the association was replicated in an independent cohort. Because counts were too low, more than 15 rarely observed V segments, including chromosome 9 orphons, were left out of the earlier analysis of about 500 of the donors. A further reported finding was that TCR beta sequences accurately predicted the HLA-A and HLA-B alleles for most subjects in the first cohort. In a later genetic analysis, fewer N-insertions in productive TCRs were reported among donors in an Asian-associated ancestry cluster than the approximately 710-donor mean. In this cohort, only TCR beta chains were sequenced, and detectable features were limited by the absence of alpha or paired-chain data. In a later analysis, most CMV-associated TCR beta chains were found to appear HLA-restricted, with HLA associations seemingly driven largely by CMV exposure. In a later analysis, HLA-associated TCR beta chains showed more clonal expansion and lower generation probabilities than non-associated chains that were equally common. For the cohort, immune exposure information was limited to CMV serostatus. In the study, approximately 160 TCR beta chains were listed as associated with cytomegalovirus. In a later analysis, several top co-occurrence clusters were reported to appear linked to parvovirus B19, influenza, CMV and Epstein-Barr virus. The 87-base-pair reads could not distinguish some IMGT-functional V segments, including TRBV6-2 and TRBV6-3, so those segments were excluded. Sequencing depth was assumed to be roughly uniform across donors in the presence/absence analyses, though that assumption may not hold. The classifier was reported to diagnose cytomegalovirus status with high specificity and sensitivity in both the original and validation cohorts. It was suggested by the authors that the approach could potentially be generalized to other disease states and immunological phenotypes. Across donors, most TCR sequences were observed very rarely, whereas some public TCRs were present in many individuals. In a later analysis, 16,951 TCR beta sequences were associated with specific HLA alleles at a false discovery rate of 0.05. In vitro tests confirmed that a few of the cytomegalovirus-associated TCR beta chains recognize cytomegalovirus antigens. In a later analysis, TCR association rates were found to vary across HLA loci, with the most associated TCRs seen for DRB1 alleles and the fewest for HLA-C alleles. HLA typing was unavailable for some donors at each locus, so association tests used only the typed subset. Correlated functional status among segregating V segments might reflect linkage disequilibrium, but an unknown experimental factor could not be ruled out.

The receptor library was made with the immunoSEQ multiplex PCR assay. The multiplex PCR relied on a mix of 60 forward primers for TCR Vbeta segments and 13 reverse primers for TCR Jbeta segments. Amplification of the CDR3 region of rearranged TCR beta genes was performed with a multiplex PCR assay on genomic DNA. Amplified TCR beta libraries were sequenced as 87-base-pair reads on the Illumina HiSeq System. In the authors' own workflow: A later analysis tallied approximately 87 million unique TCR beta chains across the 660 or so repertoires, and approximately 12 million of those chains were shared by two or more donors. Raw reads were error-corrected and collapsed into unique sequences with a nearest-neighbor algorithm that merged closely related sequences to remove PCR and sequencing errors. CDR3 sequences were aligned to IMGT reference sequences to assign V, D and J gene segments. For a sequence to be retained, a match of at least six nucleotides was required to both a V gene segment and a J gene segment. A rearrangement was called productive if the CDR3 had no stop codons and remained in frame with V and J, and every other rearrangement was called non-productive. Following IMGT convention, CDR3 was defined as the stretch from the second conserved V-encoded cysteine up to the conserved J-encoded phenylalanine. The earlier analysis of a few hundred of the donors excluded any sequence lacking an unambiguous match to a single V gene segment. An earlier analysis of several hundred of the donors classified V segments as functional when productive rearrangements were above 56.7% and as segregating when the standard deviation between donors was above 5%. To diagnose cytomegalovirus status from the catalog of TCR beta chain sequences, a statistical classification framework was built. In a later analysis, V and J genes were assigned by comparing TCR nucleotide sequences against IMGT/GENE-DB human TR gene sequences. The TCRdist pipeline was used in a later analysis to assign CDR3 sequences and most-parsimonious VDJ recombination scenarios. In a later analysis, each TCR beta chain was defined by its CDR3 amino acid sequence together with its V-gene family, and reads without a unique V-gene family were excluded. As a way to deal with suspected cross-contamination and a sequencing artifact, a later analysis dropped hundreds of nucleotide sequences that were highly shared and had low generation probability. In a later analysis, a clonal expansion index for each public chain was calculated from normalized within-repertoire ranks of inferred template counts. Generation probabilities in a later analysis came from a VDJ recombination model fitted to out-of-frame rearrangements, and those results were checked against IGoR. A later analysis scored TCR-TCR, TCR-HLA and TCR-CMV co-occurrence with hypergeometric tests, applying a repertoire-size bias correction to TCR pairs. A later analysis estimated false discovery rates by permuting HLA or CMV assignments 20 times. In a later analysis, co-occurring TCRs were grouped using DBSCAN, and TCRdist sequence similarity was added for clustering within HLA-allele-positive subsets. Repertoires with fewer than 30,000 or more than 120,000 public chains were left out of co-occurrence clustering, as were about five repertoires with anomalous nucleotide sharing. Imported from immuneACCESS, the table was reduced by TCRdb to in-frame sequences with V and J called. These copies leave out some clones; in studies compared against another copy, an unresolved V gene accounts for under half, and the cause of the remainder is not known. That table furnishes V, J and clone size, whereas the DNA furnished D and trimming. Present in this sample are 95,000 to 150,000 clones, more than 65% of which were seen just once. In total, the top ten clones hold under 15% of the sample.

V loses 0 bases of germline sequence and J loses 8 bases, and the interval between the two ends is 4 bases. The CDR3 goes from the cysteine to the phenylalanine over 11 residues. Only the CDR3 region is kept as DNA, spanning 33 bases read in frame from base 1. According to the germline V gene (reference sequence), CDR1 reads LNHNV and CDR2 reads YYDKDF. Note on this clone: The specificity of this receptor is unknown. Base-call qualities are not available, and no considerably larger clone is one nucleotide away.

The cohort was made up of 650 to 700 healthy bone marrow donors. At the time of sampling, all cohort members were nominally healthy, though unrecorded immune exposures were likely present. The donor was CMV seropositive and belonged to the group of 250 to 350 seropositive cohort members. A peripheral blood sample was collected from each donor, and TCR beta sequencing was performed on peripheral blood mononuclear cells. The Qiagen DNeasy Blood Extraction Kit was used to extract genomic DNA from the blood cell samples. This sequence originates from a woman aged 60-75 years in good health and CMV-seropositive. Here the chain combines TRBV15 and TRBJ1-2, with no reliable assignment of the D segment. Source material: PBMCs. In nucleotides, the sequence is TGTGCCACCAGCAGAGATGAGGGCTACACCTTC. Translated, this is CATSRDEGYTF.